Detailed here is one T cell receptor beta chain. Antigen unknown. The entry originates in a study of T cell responses to AZD1222 COVID-19 vaccine. Clones were sequenced by immunoSEQ multiplex PCR, and TCRdb holds only the in-frame ones, with some missing. Of around 120,000 clones listed, about 92% are singletons. The study, taken as a whole, reports: Vaccination with two AZD1222 doses was followed by a rise in Spike-specific TCR breadth and depth.

The CDR3 sequence is 14 residues long. J lost 0 bases, V lost 3 bases, and 2 bases had no gene match. CDR1 SGHNT and CDR2 YYREEE come from the germline V gene (reference sequence). This sequence was found in an adult in good health. Sequencing was performed on peripheral blood, taken on day 0 of AZD1222 vaccination. The J gene is TRBJ2-7, the V gene TRBV5-4; 8 nucleotides align to TRBD2. The CDR3 loop is CASSSTSGSYEQYF. The CDR3, as DNA: TGTGCCAGCAGCTCCACTAGCGGCTCCTACGAGCAGTACTTC.